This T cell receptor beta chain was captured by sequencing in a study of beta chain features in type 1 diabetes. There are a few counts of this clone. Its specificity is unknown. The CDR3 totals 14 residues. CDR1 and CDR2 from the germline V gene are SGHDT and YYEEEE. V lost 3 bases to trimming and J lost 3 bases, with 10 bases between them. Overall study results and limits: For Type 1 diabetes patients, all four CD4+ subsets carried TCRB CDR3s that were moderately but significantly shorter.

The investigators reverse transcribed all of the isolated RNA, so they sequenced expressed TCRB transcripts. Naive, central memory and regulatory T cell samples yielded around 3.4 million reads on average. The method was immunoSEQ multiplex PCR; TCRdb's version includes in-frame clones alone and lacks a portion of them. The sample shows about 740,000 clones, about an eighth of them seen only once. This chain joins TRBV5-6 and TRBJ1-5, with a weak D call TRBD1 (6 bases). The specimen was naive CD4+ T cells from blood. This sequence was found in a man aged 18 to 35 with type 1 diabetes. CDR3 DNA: TGTGCCAGCAGCTACAGACAGGACAATCAGCCCCAGCATTTT. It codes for CASSYRQDNQPQHF.